This entry is about one T cell receptor (beta chain). The data were obtained in a study of blood T cell repertoires in COVID-19. Study summary: Acute-phase and convalescent COVID-19 samples originated in the United States, Italy and Spain. Sample material is recorded as cDNA or gDNA derived from T cells, B-cell-depleted T cells, or PBMCs.

Per the original data handling: Amplification from reference gene primers served as the basis for estimated nucleated cell counts. The table came from immunoSEQ multiplex PCR; TCRdb's copy has only in-frame clones and leaves some out. V and J calls and clone size are given by that table; D and trimming were obtained from the DNA. The sample lists fewer than 200,000 clones, 80% to 90% seen once, with 7.5% to 10% in the top ten. This CDR3 has 12 residues. The germline V gene has CDR1 WNHNN and CDR2 SYGVQD (reference sequence). V was pared by 6 bases and J by 7 bases, with 10 bases between. Sequencing used peripheral blood. This chain connects TRBV10-1 to TRBJ1-3; perhaps TRBD1 as D (6 bases). The receptor was isolated from a man aged 45-65 years with active or convalescent COVID-19. CDR3: CASRAGVNTIYF. As DNA, the CDR3 is TGCGCCAGCAGGGCAGGGGTCAACACCATATATTTT.